The entry that follows covers one TCR beta chain sequence. CDR1 is MDHEN and CDR2 is SYDVKM in the germline V gene. CDR3 length: 12 amino acids. With 10 bases removed from V and 6 bases from J, the gap between germline ends came to 15 bases. The sample comes from a study of T-cell memory formation after mild COVID-19. Study-level information: Clusters were largely donor specific.

TCRdb itself ran the 5' RACE reads through MiXCR, one entry per CDR3 protein. The data show about 260,000 distinct CDR3 sequences, with roughly 17% seen just once and approximately 20% held by the top ten. The rearrangement uses TRBV28 and TRBJ1-2; the D gene is possibly TRBD1 (6 bases). The sequenced sample was PBMCs or a T cell subset sorted from them (not recorded which). The TCR originated in a man in his late teens or twenties who had mild COVID-19 (a few samples of this study predate the infection). Cell type and time point are not known. The CDR3 protein is CATGITGNGYTF. In nucleotides, the CDR3 is TGTGCCACCGGGATCACAGGGAATGGCTACACCTTC.